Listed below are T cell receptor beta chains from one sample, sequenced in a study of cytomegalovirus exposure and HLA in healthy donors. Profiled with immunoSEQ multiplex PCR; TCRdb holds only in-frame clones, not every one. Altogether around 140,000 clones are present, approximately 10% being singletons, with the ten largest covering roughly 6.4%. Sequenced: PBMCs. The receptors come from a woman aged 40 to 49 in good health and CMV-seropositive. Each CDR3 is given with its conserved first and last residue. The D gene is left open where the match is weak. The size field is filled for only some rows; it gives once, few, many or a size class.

cdr3_nt: TGCGCCAGCAGCCAAGAAGGGACAGGGGGCAGCGGCTACACCTTC; cdr3_aa: CASSQEGTGGSGYTF; v_call: TRBV4-3; j_call: TRBJ1-2; d_call: TRBD1; clone_size: -
cdr3_nt: TGTGCTAGTGGTTTAGGACAGGGCAGCGATTCACCCCTCCACTTT; cdr3_aa: CASGLGQGSDSPLHF; v_call: TRBV12-5; j_call: TRBJ1-6; d_call: TRBD1; clone_size: few
cdr3_nt: TGCGCCAGCAGCCAACAGGGGGTTCAAGAGACCCAGTACTTC; cdr3_aa: CASSQQGVQETQYF; v_call: TRBV5-1; j_call: TRBJ2-5; d_call: TRBD1; clone_size: few
cdr3_nt: TGTGCCAGCTCACCACCGGGACAGGGCAGTGAAAAACTGTTTTTT; cdr3_aa: CASSPPGQGSEKLFF; v_call: TRBV18; j_call: TRBJ1-4; d_call: TRBD1; clone_size: -
cdr3_nt: TGTGCCACCAGCAGACCCACGCAGGGTGAGCAGTTCTTC; cdr3_aa: CATSRPTQGEQFF; v_call: TRBV15; j_call: TRBJ2-1; d_call: -; clone_size: -
cdr3_nt: TGTGCCAGCAGTCGGACAGGGCAGACCGGGGAGCTGTTTTTT; cdr3_aa: CASSRTGQTGELFF; v_call: TRBV6-1; j_call: TRBJ2-2; d_call: TRBD1; clone_size: few
cdr3_nt: TGTGCCAGCAGCTTTAGTTCGAGGGGACAGAGGAACACTGAAGCTTTCTTT; cdr3_aa: CASSFSSRGQRNTEAFF; v_call: TRBV5-5; j_call: TRBJ1-1; d_call: TRBD1; clone_size: few
cdr3_nt: TGTGCCATTGGGACTGACCTCACAGATACGCAGTATTTT; cdr3_aa: CAIGTDLTDTQYF; v_call: TRBV10-3; j_call: TRBJ2-3; d_call: -; clone_size: few
cdr3_nt: TGTGCCAGCAGCCCGAACCGGGGGGGCGGCACTGAAGCTTTCTTT; cdr3_aa: CASSPNRGGGTEAFF; v_call: TRBV7-2; j_call: TRBJ1-1; d_call: -; clone_size: few
cdr3_nt: TGTGCCAGCTCACCAAAGGGGAACTATGGCTACACCTTC; cdr3_aa: CASSPKGNYGYTF; v_call: TRBV18; j_call: TRBJ1-2; d_call: -; clone_size: -
cdr3_nt: TGTGCCATAACTAGCGGGGTCCCCGGGGAGCTGTTTTTT; cdr3_aa: CAITSGVPGELFF; v_call: TRBV10-3; j_call: TRBJ2-2; d_call: TRBD2; clone_size: few
cdr3_nt: TGTGCCAGCAGACGCCCGGGGGGGGCAGGGGAAAAACTGTTTTTT; cdr3_aa: CASRRPGGAGEKLFF; v_call: TRBV6-5; j_call: TRBJ1-4; d_call: -; clone_size: -
cdr3_nt: TGTGCCAGCAGCTTAGCGGGCCTACAGGGGGCTGGGGGTGAAGCTTTCTTT; cdr3_aa: CASSLAGLQGAGGEAFF; v_call: TRBV7-9; j_call: TRBJ1-1; d_call: TRBD1; clone_size: -
cdr3_nt: TGTGCCAGCAGCGGAGGACAGGGGGCGAGGGGCTACACCTTC; cdr3_aa: CASSGGQGARGYTF; v_call: TRBV2; j_call: TRBJ1-2; d_call: TRBD1; clone_size: -